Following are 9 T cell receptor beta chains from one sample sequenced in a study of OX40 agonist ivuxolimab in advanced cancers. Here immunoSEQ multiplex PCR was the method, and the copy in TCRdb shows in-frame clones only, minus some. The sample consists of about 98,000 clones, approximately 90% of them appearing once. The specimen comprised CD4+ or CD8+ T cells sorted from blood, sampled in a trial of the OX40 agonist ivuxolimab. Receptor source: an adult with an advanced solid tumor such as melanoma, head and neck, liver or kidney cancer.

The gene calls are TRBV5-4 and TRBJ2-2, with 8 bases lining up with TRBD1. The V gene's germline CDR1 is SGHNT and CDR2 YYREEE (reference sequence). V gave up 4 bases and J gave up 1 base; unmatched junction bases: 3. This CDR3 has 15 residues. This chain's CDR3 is CASSLTGGNTGELFF. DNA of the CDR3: TGTGCCAGCAGCCTAACAGGGGGGAACACCGGGGAGCTGTTTTTT.

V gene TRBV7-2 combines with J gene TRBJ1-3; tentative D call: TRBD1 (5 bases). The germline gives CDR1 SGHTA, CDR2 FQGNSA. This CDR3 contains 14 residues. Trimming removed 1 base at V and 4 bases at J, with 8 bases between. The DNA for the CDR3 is TGTGCCAGCAGCTTAGAACAGGCGGGAAACACCATATATTTT. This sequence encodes CASSLEQAGNTIYF.

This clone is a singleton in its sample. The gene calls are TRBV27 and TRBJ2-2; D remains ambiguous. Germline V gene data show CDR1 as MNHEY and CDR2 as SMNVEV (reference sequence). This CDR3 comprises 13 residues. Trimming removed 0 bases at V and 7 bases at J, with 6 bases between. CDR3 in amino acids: CASSLSKYGELFF. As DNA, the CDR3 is TGTGCCAGCAGTTTATCGAAGTACGGGGAGCTGTTTTTT.

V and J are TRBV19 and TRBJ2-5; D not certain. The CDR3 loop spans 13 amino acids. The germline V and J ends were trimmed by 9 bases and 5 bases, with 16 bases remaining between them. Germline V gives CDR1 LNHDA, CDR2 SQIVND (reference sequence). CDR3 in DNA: TGTGCCAGCGTTGGGTGGCCTCGTGAGACCCAGTACTTC. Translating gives CASVGWPRETQYF.

The CDR3 DNA reads TGTGCCAGCAGTGACCGAACACAGACAGGGAACACTGAAGCTTTCTTT. It specifies CASSDRTQTGNTEAFF. The chain joins TRBV6-1 to TRBJ1-1; possibly TRBD1 for D (6 bases). The V and J ends lost 3 bases and 1 base respectively, with 15 bases between them. The germline gives CDR1 MNHNS, CDR2 SASEGT. The CDR3 totals 16 residues.

The CDR3 DNA reads as TGTGCCTGGACTCAAACTGCAAGCTCTGGAAACACCATATATTTT. Translated, it gives CAWTQTASSGNTIYF. This rearrangement joins TRBV30 to TRBJ1-3; no definite D call. V dropped 4 bases and J dropped 0 bases, with 13 bases sitting between them. In germline, CDR1 is GTSNPN, CDR2 SVGIG (reference sequence). The CDR3 spans 15 residues.

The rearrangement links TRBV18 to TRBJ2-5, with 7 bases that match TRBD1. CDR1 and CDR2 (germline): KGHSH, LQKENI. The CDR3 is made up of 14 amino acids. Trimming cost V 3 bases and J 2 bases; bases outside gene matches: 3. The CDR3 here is CASSPDRFQETQYF. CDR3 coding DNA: TGTGCCAGCTCACCGGACAGGTTTCAAGAGACCCAGTACTTC. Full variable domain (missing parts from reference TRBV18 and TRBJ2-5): NAGVMQNPRHLVRRRGQEARLRCSPMKGHSHVYWYRQLPEEGLKFMVYLQKENIIDESGMPKERFSAEFPKEGPSILRIQQVVRGDSAAYFCASSPDRFQETQYFGPGTRLLVL.

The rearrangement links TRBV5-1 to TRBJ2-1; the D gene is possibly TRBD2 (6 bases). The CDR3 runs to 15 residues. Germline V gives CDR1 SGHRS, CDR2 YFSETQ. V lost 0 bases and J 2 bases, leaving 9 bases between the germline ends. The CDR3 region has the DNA TGCGCCAGCAGCTTGGACGGGAGTACCTACAATGAGCAGTTCTTC. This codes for CASSLDGSTYNEQFF.

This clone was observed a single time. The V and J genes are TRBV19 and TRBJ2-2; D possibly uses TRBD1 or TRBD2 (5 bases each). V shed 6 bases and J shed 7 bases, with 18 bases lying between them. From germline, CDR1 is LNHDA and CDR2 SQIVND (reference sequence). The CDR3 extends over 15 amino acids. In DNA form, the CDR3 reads TGTGCCAGTAGCAGCCGGGACGCCCCGGTCGGGGAGCTGTTTTTT. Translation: CASSSRDAPVGELFF.